This TCR beta chain stems from a study of shared clonotypes between healthy human individuals (dated by TCRdb to 2020 to 2021). For the wider study: Three men and two women, aged 18 to 49 years, made up the cohort. For each donor, three plates each were used for CD4 naive and CD4 memory, two plates were used for CD8 naive, and one plate was used for CD8 memory. To estimate repertoire size and how much clonotypes are shared between individuals, the study performed deep sequencing of blood TCR repertoires from a handful of healthy adults. To increase sequencing depth and limit assay-specific biases, TCR repertoire library preparation and sequencing were carried out by different laboratories using diverse techniques. Each donor's leukapheresis produced roughly between roughly 0.85 and 10 billion PBMCs. General conclusions and limits of the study: Rarefaction of sorted-subset datasets indicated incomplete sequencing despite the large sequencing depth. Compared with non-shared clonotypes, the clonotypes found in all four sorted-subset donors had higher generation probabilities. The genetic and exposure-history diversity represented was limited by the small number of donors. Larger estimated clonotype richness was generally found for naive subsets than for memory subsets. When four donors were compared, the shared fraction of clonotypes was roughly 5% for naive CD4, about 4% for naive CD8, 2.3% for memory CD4, and around 0.37% for memory CD8. Only blood was sampled, and tissue TCR repertoires likely differ from those in blood. Based on pairwise subsampling, the degree of clonotype sharing among donors was expected to be affected by sequencing depth.

Using the deep immunoSEQ assay, TCR CDR3 regions were amplified from genomic DNA by multiplex PCR. Extracted genomic DNA from each cell subset was distributed evenly across all wells of several immunoSEQ 96-well plates, and each plate was treated as a replicate. For sorted subsets, each replicate PCR was loaded with approximately 200 ng genomic DNA, equivalent to 30,000 or so T cell genomes. Purified libraries were measured with a Qubit 3.0 fluorometer, size-checked on a Bioanalyzer 2100, and measured again with the KAPA Library Quantification kit. Every immunoSEQ 96-well plate was sequenced on a separate single-read 150-cycle Illumina NextSeq 550 flow cell. The paper's processing steps were these. Because the immunoSEQ output held only junctional sequences and lacked quality scores, the filtering could not match the filtering applied to full-length reads. Sequences were annotated with PyIR, a Python wrapper for IgBLAST v1.9, and V/J genes and CDR3 were assigned using IMGT germline references. Any read was removed if the V/J assignment was weak (E-value above 1e-6), the CDR3 was missing, or the read contained stop codons, out-of-frame junctions, or ambiguous translated residues. V3J clonotypes were defined as sequences sharing the same inferred V gene, J gene, and CDR3 amino acid sequence. To compute the percentage overlap between repertoires, the number of shared unique clonotypes was divided by the size of the smaller repertoire. Richness of each repertoire was evaluated using RTK rarefaction, the Chao1 estimator, and Recon v2.1 estimates of unobserved clonotypes. Generation probabilities for all TCRbeta clonotypes obtained by the gDNA method from several donors were computed using OLGA. Sourced from immuneACCESS, this table was stored by TCRdb with only in-frame sequences that have V and J called. A share of the clones is absent; for the studies checked, an unresolved V gene accounts for under half, and the remainder has no known explanation. The V and J calls and clone size are taken from that table; D and trimming were inferred from the DNA. A total of 780,000 or so clones appear in this sample, approximately 77% of them only once. The ten largest clonotypes hold approximately 1.7% of the sample.

Notes on this clone: It has no known antigen specificity. Base qualities are not recorded, but no much larger clone differs from it by a single base.

Healthy HIV-negative adults with no recently reported acute infections or vaccinations were included as donors. Every donor was a Caucasian adult residing in Nashville, Tennessee, USA. CD4+ T cells were enriched by magnetic negative selection, after which naive cells were positively selected on CD45RA and the negative fraction was taken as the memory subset. Blood was obtained by leukapheresis, after which PBMCs were separated by Ficoll-Histopaque density gradient centrifugation and cryopreserved in liquid nitrogen vapor phase. Purity and quantity of every magnetically sorted T cell population were checked by analytical flow cytometry. Genomic DNA was isolated from every sorted fraction and measured by UV absorbance on a Nanodrop 2000c. Sequencing was carried out using memory CD4+ T cells sorted from blood. The sample's cell subset or site label, decoded: CD45RA-negative fraction. The origin of this receptor is a woman in her thirties in good health.

In nucleotides, the sequence is TGTGCCAGCAGCCCCACCTCGACAGTTATCGGGGAGCTGTTTTTT. Its product reads: CASSPTSTVIGELFF. This chain joins TRBV11-3 to TRBJ2-2; the best D guess is TRBD1, with 5 bases matching. CDR1 and CDR2, per the germline V gene, are SGHNT and YENEEA. The CDR3 numbers 15 residues from cysteine through phenylalanine. This entry keeps only the CDR3 DNA: 45 bases, framed from base 1. V gives up 5 bases and J gives up 7 bases, and the segment between their germline ends measures 17 bases.